This passage covers 7 T cell receptor beta chains from one sample sequenced in a study of cytomegalovirus exposure and HLA in healthy donors. The primer mix had 60 Vbeta and 13 Jbeta primers. Using immunoSEQ multiplex PCR, the repertoire was profiled, and TCRdb retains in-frame clones only, with some absent. The sample lists more than 100,000 clones, around 80% seen once, with 2.1% in the top ten. Specimen: PBMCs. The source is a young man in good health and CMV-seronegative.

V is TRBV10-2 and J is TRBJ2-7, with D tentatively TRBD2 (5 bases). Germline V gene sequence: CDR1 WSHSY, CDR2 SAAADI. V lost 1 base and J 3 bases, leaving 13 bases between the germline ends. The CDR3 loop spans 15 amino acids. CDR3 residues: CASSEYEGSFYEQYF. CDR3 nucleotides: TGCGCCAGCAGTGAGTATGAGGGCAGTTTCTACGAGCAGTACTTC.

This sequence joins TRBV19 and TRBJ1-2; TRBD1 is a possible D gene (5 bases). The CDR3 totals 17 residues. Germline CDR1 is LNHDA and CDR2 is SQIVND (reference sequence). Trimming pared 6 bases from V and 0 bases from J, leaving 20 bases between. In DNA form, the CDR3 reads TGTGCCAGTAGCTCTCTCCAGGGAGGAGGAGCTAACTATGGCTACACCTTC. This encodes CASSSLQGGGANYGYTF. Based on the CDR3 plus reference TRBV19 and TRBJ1-2, the full variable domain is DGGITQSPKYLFRKEGQNVTLSCEQNLNHDAMYWYRQDPGQGLRLIYYSQIVNDFQKGDIAEGYSVSREKKESFPLTVTSAQKNPTAFYLCASSSLQGGGANYGYTFGSGTRLTVV.

The count of this clone is one. The chain employs TRBV28 and TRBJ1-2; weak D call: TRBD1 (5 bases). V lost 4 bases and J lost 5, with 23 bases in between. The CDR3 totals 17 residues. CDR1 and CDR2 from the germline V gene are MDHEN and SYDVKM. The CDR3 reads CASSSPRGGSRYYGYTF. For the CDR3, the DNA is TGTGCCAGCAGTTCCCCCCGGGGGGGTTCCAGATATTATGGCTACACCTTC.

The chain joins TRBV11-2 to TRBJ2-7; D remains unclear. V was trimmed by 0 bases and J by 1 base, leaving 7 bases between them. The CDR3 runs to 14 residues. CDR1 is SGHAT, CDR2 FQNNGV, per germline. The CDR3 spells CASSLELLSYEQYF. The CDR3 nucleotides are TGTGCCAGCAGCTTAGAACTATTGTCCTACGAGCAGTACTTC. Full variable domain (outside the CDR3, taken from reference TRBV11-2 and TRBJ2-7): EAGVAQSPRYKIIEKRQSVAFWCNPISGHATLYWYQQILGQGPKLLIQFQNNGVVDDSQLPKDRFSAERLKGVDSTLKIQPAKLEDSAVYLCASSLELLSYEQYFGPGTRLTVT.

The genes are TRBV4-1 and TRBJ2-3; D perhaps matches TRBD1 (6 bases). The V gene's germline CDR1 is MGHRA and CDR2 YSYEKL. Trimming took 1 base from V and 4 from J, leaving 12 bases between them. The CDR3 extends over 15 amino acids. Here the CDR3 reads CASSQGYRVADTQYF. The CDR3 DNA sequence: TGCGCCAGCAGCCAAGGTTACAGGGTCGCAGATACGCAGTATTTT.

V gene TRBV10-3 combines with J gene TRBJ1-5, with a possible D match to TRBD1 (6 bases). Germline V CDR1 and CDR2: ENHRY, SYGVKD. The CDR3 spans 15 residues. Trimming shortened V by 6 bases and J by 4 bases, and 16 bases separated the two germline ends. The CDR3 sequence is CAISGPGTLNQPQHF. In nucleotides, the CDR3 is TGTGCCATCAGCGGACCCGGGACACTAAATCAGCCCCAGCATTTT.

The chain recombines TRBV5-6 with TRBJ2-5, with D perhaps TRBD1 (5 bases). V lost 4 bases to trimming and J lost 4 bases, with 14 bases between them. CDR3 length: 14 amino acids. The germline gives CDR1 SGHDT, CDR2 YYEEEE. CDR3 in DNA: TGTGCCAGCAGCCCCCCAAGTAGGGGAGAGACCCAGTACTTC. Its translation is CASSPPSRGETQYF.